The 31 T cell receptor beta chains in this list originate from one sample, sequenced in a study of blood T cell repertoires in COVID-19. Data came from immunoSEQ multiplex PCR; TCRdb stores just in-frame clones and leaves some out. The table shows about 180,000 clones, with roughly 84% occurring only once. What was sequenced was PBMCs or T cells enriched from blood (not recorded which). All receptors come from a man between 60 and 75 years old who had recovered from COVID-19.

CDR3 in amino acids: CASSTRQGAETQYF. The CDR3 nucleotides read TGTGCCAGCAGCACACGACAGGGGGCCGAGACCCAGTACTTC. The chain recombines TRBV5-4 with TRBJ2-5, with 10 positions matching TRBD1. The trim removed 4 bases at V and 5 bases at J, leaving 5 bases unmatched. Germline V CDR1 and CDR2: SGHNT, YYREEE (reference sequence). This CDR3 contains 14 residues.

This clone occurred once. The J gene is TRBJ2-5, the V gene TRBV28; possibly TRBD2 for D (6 bases). Germline V gene lookup returns CDR1 MDHEN and CDR2 SYDVKM. Deletions cut 3 bases from V and 5 bases from J, with 16 bases between. This CDR3 is built from 15 residues. The CDR3 region is CASSFGGGARETQYF. CDR3 sequence (DNA): TGTGCCAGCAGTTTCGGAGGCGGGGCGAGGGAGACCCAGTACTTC.

The rearrangement uses TRBV7-2 and TRBJ2-5; 9 bases are shared with TRBD1. Trimming took 1 base from V and 5 from J; bases not matched to a gene: 5. Germline assignment: CDR1 SGHTA and CDR2 FQGNSA. The CDR3 spans 15 residues. The CDR3 protein is CASSLGGQGRETQYF. The DNA for the CDR3 is TGTGCCAGCAGCTTAGGTGGACAGGGGAGGGAGACCCAGTACTTC.

The V gene is TRBV3-1 (or the pseudogene TRBV3-2), the J gene TRBJ2-1, with 8 bases aligning to TRBD2. Germline CDR1 and CDR2: LGHDT and YNNKEL (reference sequence). The CDR3 extends over 17 amino acids. With V trimmed by 7 bases and J by 4 bases, 15 bases remained unmatched. The CDR3 protein is CASTNTKSGSGYNEQFF. CDR3 bases: TGTGCCAGCACCAATACTAAGAGCGGGAGTGGTTACAATGAGCAGTTCTTC.

The rearrangement links TRBV28 to TRBJ1-2; perhaps TRBD1 as D (5 bases). This CDR3 contains 16 residues. V dropped 2 bases and J dropped 3 bases, with 16 bases sitting between them. The germline CDR1 and CDR2 sequences are MDHEN and SYDVKM. CDR3 nucleotides: TGTGCCAGCAGTTTAAGGTTCGACCAGGGCGACTATGGCTACACCTTC. Its translation: CASSLRFDQGDYGYTF.

The J gene is TRBJ1-6, the V gene TRBV12-5; D might be TRBD1 (6 bases). This CDR3 comprises 14 residues. Germline CDR1 LGHNT, CDR2 FRNRAP. Deletions cut 5 bases from V and 5 bases from J, with 10 bases between. The chain's CDR3 is CASGTTGNNSPLHF. The CDR3 DNA is TGTGCTAGTGGTACTACAGGGAATAATTCACCCCTCCACTTT.

The chain employs TRBV5-1 and TRBJ2-5, with 8 bases that match TRBD2. This CDR3 is 14 amino acids long. The trim removed 7 bases at V and 5 bases at J, leaving 10 bases unmatched. Germline V gene lookup returns CDR1 SGHRS and CDR2 YFSETQ. CDR3 sequence: CASLGTSGSETQYF. The DNA for the CDR3 is TGCGCCAGCCTCGGGACTAGTGGTTCGGAGACCCAGTACTTC.

The V gene is TRBV11-3, the J gene TRBJ2-1; 7 bases map to TRBD2. CDR3 length: 15 amino acids. Germline CDR1 SGHNT, CDR2 YENEEA. The V gene end was trimmed by 2 bases and the J gene end by 4 bases; junction bases not matched to a gene: 5. The CDR3 loop reads CASSLNVGGYNEQFF. The CDR3 nucleotides read TGTGCCAGCAGCTTAAACGTGGGGGGGTACAATGAGCAGTTCTTC.

The rearrangement joins TRBV11-3 to TRBJ1-1; D might be TRBD1 (5 bases). The CDR3 loop spans 12 amino acids. Germline V gene data show CDR1 as SGHNT and CDR2 as YENEEA. Trimming removed 4 bases from V and 5 bases from J, with 8 bases in between. The CDR3 region is CASSSQGTEAFF. The CDR3 region has the DNA TGTGCCAGCAGCTCCCAGGGAACTGAAGCTTTCTTT.

The V gene is TRBV5-1, the J gene TRBJ2-3, with 9 bases lining up with TRBD1. The trim removed 4 bases at V and 6 bases at J, leaving 12 bases unmatched. Germline V CDR1 and CDR2: SGHRS, YFSETQ. The CDR3 loop spans 16 amino acids. The CDR3 loop is CASSERGQGSGDTQYF. DNA of the CDR3: TGCGCCAGCAGCGAGAGGGGACAGGGTTCGGGCGATACGCAGTATTTT.

The chain joins TRBV6-5 to TRBJ2-3; no definite D call. Looked up from germline, CDR1 is MNHEY and CDR2 is SVGAGI. The V and J ends lost 6 bases and 0 bases respectively, with 7 bases between them. The CDR3 extends over 13 amino acids. The CDR3 sequence: CASSLLSTDTQYF. In nucleotides, the CDR3 is TGTGCCAGCAGCCTACTTAGCACAGATACGCAGTATTTT.

This chain connects TRBV6-5 to TRBJ2-5; 9 positions match TRBD1. CDR3 size: 16 residues. V dropped 0 bases and J dropped 5; count of bases not matched to a gene: 7. Germline V gene data show CDR1 as MNHEY and CDR2 as SVGAGI. CDR3 in DNA: TGTGCCAGCAGTTACTCGGGAGGACAGGGGAAGGAGACCCAGTACTTC. It is translated as CASSYSGGQGKETQYF.

The V gene is TRBV5-4, the J gene TRBJ1-2; 9 nucleotides agree with TRBD1. The germline V gene encodes CDR1 SGHNT and CDR2 YYREEE (reference sequence). The CDR3 totals 14 residues. V dropped 4 bases and J dropped 7; count of bases not matched to a gene: 8. Written as DNA, the CDR3 is TGTGCCAGCAGCGAACAGGGGGCGGCCCGTGGCTACACCTTC. Protein product: CASSEQGAARGYTF.

The chain joins TRBV5-8 to TRBJ1-3; no firm D call. The germline V and J ends were trimmed by 1 base and 0 bases, with 2 bases remaining between them. Germline CDR1 SGHTS, CDR2 YDEGEE. The CDR3 runs to 13 residues. The chain's CDR3 is CASSLYSGNTIYF. The DNA for the CDR3 is TGTGCCAGCAGCTTGTACTCTGGAAACACCATATATTTT.

This clone was observed a single time. The chain couples TRBV9 to TRBJ2-7, with D possibly being TRBD2 (5 bases). V lost 7 bases to trimming and J lost 1 base, with 12 bases between them. From germline, CDR1 is SGDLS and CDR2 YYNGEE. CDR3 length equals 13 residues. CDR3 sequence: CASLAGISYEQYF. The CDR3 coding sequence is TGTGCCAGCCTAGCCGGGATTTCCTACGAGCAGTACTTC.

The chain is built from TRBV9 and TRBJ1-1; 7 bases agree with TRBD1. The CDR3 has 13 residues. Trimming at V came to 6 bases and at J to 3 bases, leaving 5 bases not matched to a gene. Per the germline V gene, CDR1 is SGDLS and CDR2 is YYNGEE. The CDR3 nucleotides read TGTGCCAGCACGCCCCAGGGGGACACTGAAGCTTTCTTT. This encodes CASTPQGDTEAFF.

J is TRBJ2-3 and V is TRBV28, with D unresolved. This CDR3 spans 16 amino acids. Between the trimmed V and J ends, which lost 2 bases and 0 bases, there was a span of 12 bases. Germline V gene sequence: CDR1 MDHEN, CDR2 SYDVKM. The CDR3 sequence is CASSLRPRSSTDTQYF. CDR3 in DNA: TGTGCCAGCAGTTTACGCCCCAGATCTAGCACAGATACGCAGTATTTT.

The chain employs TRBV30 and TRBJ1-4; D not certain. The germline V gene has CDR1 GTSNPN and CDR2 SVGIG (reference sequence). Trimming left V 4 bases short and J 7 bases short, with 10 bases between. This CDR3 has 12 amino acids. CDR3 DNA sequence: TGTGCCTGGAAACGGGAGGGTGAAAAACTGTTTTTT. Its translation is CAWKREGEKLFF.

The chain employs TRBV7-2 and TRBJ1-2, with 10 bases that match TRBD1. Trimming took 5 bases from V and 3 from J; bases not matched to a gene: 6. From germline, CDR1 is SGHTA and CDR2 FQGNSA. There are 15 residues in the CDR3. The CDR3 is CASSTPDRGHYGYTF. The CDR3 region has the DNA TGTGCCAGCAGCACCCCCGACAGGGGGCACTATGGCTACACCTTC.

This sequence joins TRBV30 and TRBJ2-2, with D maybe TRBD1 (5 bases). The CDR3 spans 12 residues. V was cut by 3 bases and J by 7 bases, with 9 bases left in between. Germline V gene data show CDR1 as GTSNPN and CDR2 as SVGIG (reference sequence). The CDR3 sequence is CAWSEGDGELFF. CDR3 DNA: TGTGCCTGGAGCGAAGGGGACGGGGAGCTGTTTTTT.

CDR3: CASSPIAGPQGAGETQYF. As DNA, the CDR3 is TGTGCCAGCAGCCCGATCGCCGGACCTCAGGGGGCGGGGGAGACCCAGTACTTC. This chain links TRBV5-4 with TRBJ2-5; 8 bases align to TRBD1. In germline, CDR1 is SGHNT, CDR2 YYREEE (reference sequence). V shed 4 bases, J shed 5 bases, and the junction held 19 bases outside the gene matches. This CDR3 contains 18 residues.

The chain links TRBV5-8 to TRBJ1-6; weak D call: TRBD1 (6 bases). V lost 0 bases, J lost 10 bases, and 14 bases lay in between. From germline, CDR1 is SGHTS and CDR2 YDEGEE. The CDR3 consists of 15 residues. The CDR3 nucleotides read TGTGCCAGCAGCTTGGTTAGGGGGATAGAGTCACCCCTCCACTTT. Encoded protein: CASSLVRGIESPLHF.

The V call is TRBV19, the J call TRBJ1-5; D may be TRBD1 (5 bases). CDR3 length equals 13 residues. Looked up from germline, CDR1 is LNHDA and CDR2 is SQIVND (reference sequence). V lost 6 bases and J lost 6, with 12 bases in between. CDR3 sequence: CASSPNGGQPQHF. Here the CDR3 DNA reads TGTGCCAGTAGCCCAAACGGGGGTCAGCCCCAGCATTTT.

The CDR3 DNA is TGTGCCACCGGGGGGGCGCGAGACTATGGCTACACCTTC. It encodes CATGGARDYGYTF. This chain uses TRBV15 with TRBJ1-2, with a weak D call TRBD1 (6 bases). Germline CDR1 and CDR2: LNHNV and YYDKDF (reference sequence). This CDR3 region has 13 residues. The germline V and J ends were trimmed by 8 bases and 3 bases, with 13 bases remaining between them.

The rearrangement joins TRBV10-3 to TRBJ2-5, with a possible D match to TRBD1 (5 bases). This CDR3 contains 13 residues. Germline CDR1 ENHRY, CDR2 SYGVKD. V lost 6 bases to trimming and J lost 7 bases, with 15 bases between them. DNA for the CDR3: TGTGCCATCAGGAGCCAAGAGCAGGGGACCCAGTACTTC. It translates to CAIRSQEQGTQYF.

This clone was seen a handful of times. This chain uses TRBV5-3 with TRBJ2-7; 7 bases fit TRBD1. TRBV5-3 is an ORF, and what it does is uncertain. Trimming took 4 bases from V and 3 from J; bases not matched to a gene: 10. This CDR3 region has 15 residues. The CDR3: CARSTPTGAIYEQYF. The CDR3 bases are TGTGCCAGAAGCACCCCAACAGGGGCGATCTACGAGCAGTACTTC.

V gene TRBV12-5 combines with J gene TRBJ1-3; D call uncertain. The germline V gene has CDR1 LGHNT and CDR2 FRNRAP. V lost 5 bases and J lost 2, with 10 bases in between. The CDR3 contains 14 residues. This CDR3 reads CASGRTTTGNTIYF. The CDR3 nucleotides read TGTGCTAGTGGTAGAACAACTACTGGAAACACCATATATTTT.

The V call is TRBV28, the J call TRBJ1-2; D is ambiguous. V lost 3 bases to trimming and J lost 8 bases, with 19 bases between them. Germline V gives CDR1 MDHEN, CDR2 SYDVKM. The CDR3 loop spans 15 amino acids. CDR3 nucleotides: TGTGCCAGCAGTTTTTCCTGGGAGACGTCGGGGGGCTACACCTTC. Its protein product is CASSFSWETSGGYTF.

The chain has TRBV5-1 and TRBJ1-2, with D perhaps TRBD1 (6 bases). From germline, CDR1 is SGHRS and CDR2 YFSETQ. The CDR3 is made up of 14 amino acids. Trimming pared 3 bases from V and 3 bases from J, leaving 12 bases between. The DNA for the CDR3 is TGCGCCAGCAGCTGGGGGCGGTCTGACTATGGCTACACCTTC. Amino acids: CASSWGRSDYGYTF.

This clone appeared a single time. The DNA for the CDR3 is TGTGCCAGCAGTTTTATAAATCAGCCCCAGCATTTT. This sequence encodes CASSFINQPQHF. The gene calls are TRBV12-3 or TRBV12-4 and TRBJ1-5; unclear D gene. Trimming stripped 3 bases from V and 4 bases from J, with 4 bases between. The CDR3 contains 12 residues.

The rearrangement links TRBV11-2 to TRBJ2-7; TRBD1 aligns across 7 bases. CDR3 length: 15 amino acids. Germline trimming cut 1 base from V and 5 bases from J; bases unmatched to any gene: 8. Germline V CDR1 and CDR2: SGHAT, FQNNGV. The chain's CDR3 is CASSLAGRGSHEQYF. CDR3 in DNA: TGTGCCAGCAGCTTAGCGGGCAGGGGGTCCCACGAGCAGTACTTC.